This TCR beta chain came from a study of T cell responses to AZD1222 COVID-19 vaccine. Study-wide points: Reportedly, close to half of spike-specific TCRs are directed against unmutated variant regions. Females outnumbered males among donors, who were mostly white British; clonal diversity was possibly underestimated.

A note on this clone: The antigen is not known.

Profiling relied on immunoSEQ multiplex PCR, and the TCRdb table lists in-frame clones only, not all of them. This sample has about 150,000 clones; around 87% occur once, and the top ten carry roughly 9.1%. Germline V gene lookup returns CDR1 MDHEN and CDR2 SYDVKM. The CDR3 is 13 amino acids. V was clipped by 5 bases and J by 3 bases, with 11 bases between them. Second-dose groups at about 4 or about 12 weeks were pooled. The gene calls are TRBV28 and TRBJ2-7; possibly TRBD1 for D (6 bases). The starting material was peripheral blood, obtained 28 days after the second AZD1222 dose. The sequence was obtained from an adult who received the AZD1222 COVID-19 vaccine. This CDR3 reads CASSPQDSYEQYF. The CDR3 DNA follows: TGTGCCAGCAGTCCCCAGGACAGCTACGAGCAGTACTTC.